This TCR beta chain was profiled in a study of post-analysis software for immune sequencing data. Unique molecular identifiers were present in the TCR beta cDNA libraries. T cells numbering roughly 1 to 10 million yielded roughly 500,000 cDNA molecules. TCRdb re-derived calls from the PCR reads in MiXCR, one entry per CDR3 protein. The data show a few hundred thousand distinct CDR3 sequences, around a third seen once. The receptor's source is a girl aged 10 to 17 with multiple sclerosis. Material for sequencing was blood.

CDR3 sequence: CASSLAEGQGDQPQHF. The CDR3 DNA follows: TGTGCCAGCAGCTTAGCGGAGGGACAGGGAGACCAGCCCCAGCATTTT. This chain joins TRBV7-6 and TRBJ1-5; TRBD1 matches at 9 bases. CDR3 length: 16 amino acids. Germline lookup yields CDR1 SGHVS and CDR2 FNYEAQ. J lost 7 bases, V lost 0 bases, and 7 bases had no gene match.